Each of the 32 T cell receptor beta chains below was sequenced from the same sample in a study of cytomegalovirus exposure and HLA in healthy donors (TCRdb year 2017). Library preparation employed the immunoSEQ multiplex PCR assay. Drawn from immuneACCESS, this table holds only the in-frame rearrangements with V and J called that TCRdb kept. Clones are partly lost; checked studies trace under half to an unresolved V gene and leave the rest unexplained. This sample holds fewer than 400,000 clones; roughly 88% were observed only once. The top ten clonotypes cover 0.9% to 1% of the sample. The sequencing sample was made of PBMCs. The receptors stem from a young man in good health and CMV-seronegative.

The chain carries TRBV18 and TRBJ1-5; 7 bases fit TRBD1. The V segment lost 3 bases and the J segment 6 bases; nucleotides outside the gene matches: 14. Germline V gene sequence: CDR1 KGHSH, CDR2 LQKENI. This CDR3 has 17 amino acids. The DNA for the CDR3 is TGTGCCAGCTCACCCCTGCCCCACACAGGGGATCGTCAGCCCCAGCATTTT. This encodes CASSPLPHTGDRQPQHF.

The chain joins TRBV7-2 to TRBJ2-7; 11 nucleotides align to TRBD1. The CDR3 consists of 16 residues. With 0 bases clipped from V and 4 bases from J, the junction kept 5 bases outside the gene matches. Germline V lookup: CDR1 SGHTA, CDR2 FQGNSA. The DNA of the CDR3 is TGTGCCAGCAGCTTAGCTTCGGACAGGGGGCGTTACGAGCAGTACTTC. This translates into CASSLASDRGRYEQYF.

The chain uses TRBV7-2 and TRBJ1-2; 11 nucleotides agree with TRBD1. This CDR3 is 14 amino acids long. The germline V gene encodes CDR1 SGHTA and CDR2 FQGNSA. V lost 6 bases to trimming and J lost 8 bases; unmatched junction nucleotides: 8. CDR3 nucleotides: TGTGCCAGCAGTCCCGGGACAGGGGGTTGGGGCTACACCTTC. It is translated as CASSPGTGGWGYTF.

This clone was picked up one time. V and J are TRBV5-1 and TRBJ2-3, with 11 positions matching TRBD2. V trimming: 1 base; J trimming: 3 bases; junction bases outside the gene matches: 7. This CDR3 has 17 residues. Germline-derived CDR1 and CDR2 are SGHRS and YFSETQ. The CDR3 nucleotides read TGCGCCAGCAGCTTGTCGTGGGGACTAGCGGAGACAGATACGCAGTATTTT. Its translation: CASSLSWGLAETDTQYF.

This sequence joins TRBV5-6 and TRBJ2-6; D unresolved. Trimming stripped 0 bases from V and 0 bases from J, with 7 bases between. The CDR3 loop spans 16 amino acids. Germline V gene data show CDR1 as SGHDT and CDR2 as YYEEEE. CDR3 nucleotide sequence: TGTGCCAGCAGCTTGGATATCCCCTCTGGGGCCAACGTCCTGACTTTC. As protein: CASSLDIPSGANVLTF.

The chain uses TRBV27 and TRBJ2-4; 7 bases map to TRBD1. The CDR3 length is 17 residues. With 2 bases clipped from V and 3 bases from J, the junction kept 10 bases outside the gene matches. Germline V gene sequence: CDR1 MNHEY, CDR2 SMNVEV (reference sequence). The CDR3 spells CASSLKLRDRGKNIQYF. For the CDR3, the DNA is TGTGCCAGCAGTTTAAAGCTCCGGGACAGAGGCAAAAACATTCAGTACTTC.

In DNA form, the CDR3 reads TGTGCCGTCTGGGACACCTACGAGCAGTACTTC. Translating it yields CAVWDTYEQYF. V is TRBV10-3 and J is TRBJ2-7; maybe TRBD1 (6 bases). The CDR3 has 11 residues. Germline V CDR1 and CDR2: ENHRY, SYGVKD. Trimming removed 11 bases from V and 2 bases from J, with 10 bases in between.

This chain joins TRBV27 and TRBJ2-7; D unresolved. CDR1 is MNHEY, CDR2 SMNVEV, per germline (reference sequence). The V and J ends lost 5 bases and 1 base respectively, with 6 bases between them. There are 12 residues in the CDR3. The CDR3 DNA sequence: TGTGCCAGCAGTACAGCTTCCTACGAGCAGTACTTC. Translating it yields CASSTASYEQYF.

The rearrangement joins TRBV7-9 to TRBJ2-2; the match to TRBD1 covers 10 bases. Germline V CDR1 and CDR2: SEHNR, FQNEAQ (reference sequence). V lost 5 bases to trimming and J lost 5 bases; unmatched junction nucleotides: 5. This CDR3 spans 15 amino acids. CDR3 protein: CASSRDRGKTGELFF. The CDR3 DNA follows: TGTGCCAGCAGCAGGGACAGGGGAAAAACCGGGGAGCTGTTTTTT.

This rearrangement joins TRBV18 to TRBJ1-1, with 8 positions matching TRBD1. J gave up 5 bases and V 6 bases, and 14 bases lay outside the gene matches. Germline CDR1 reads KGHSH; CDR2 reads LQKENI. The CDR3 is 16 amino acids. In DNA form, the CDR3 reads TGTGCCAGCTCTCTCTCCTGGACAGGGCGGGGGACTGAAGCTTTCTTT. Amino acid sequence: CASSLSWTGRGTEAFF.

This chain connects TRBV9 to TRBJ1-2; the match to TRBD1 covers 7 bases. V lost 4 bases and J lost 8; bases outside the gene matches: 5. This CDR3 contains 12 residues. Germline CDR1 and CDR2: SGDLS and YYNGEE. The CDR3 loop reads CASSYRGWGYTF. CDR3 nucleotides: TGTGCCAGCAGCTACAGGGGATGGGGCTACACCTTC.

DNA for the CDR3: TGTGCCATCAGTGCAGGGCCCCAAGAGACCCAGTACTTC. It translates to CAISAGPQETQYF. This chain connects TRBV10-3 to TRBJ2-5, with D possibly being TRBD1 (5 bases). Germline CDR1 and CDR2: ENHRY and SYGVKD. The V end was cut by 4 bases, the J end by 1 base, with 7 bases between. The CDR3 length is 13 residues.

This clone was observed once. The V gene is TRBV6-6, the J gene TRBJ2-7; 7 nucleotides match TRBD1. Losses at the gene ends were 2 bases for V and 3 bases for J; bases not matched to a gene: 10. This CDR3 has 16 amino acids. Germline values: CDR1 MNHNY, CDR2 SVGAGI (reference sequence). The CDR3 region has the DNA TGTGCCAGCAGTTACGGCCGGGGTACAGGGGACTACGAGCAGTACTTC. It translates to CASSYGRGTGDYEQYF.

The CDR3 nucleotides read TGTGCCAGCATTACCCCCCGGGGCGAGCAGTACTTC. It translates to CASITPRGEQYF. The rearrangement links TRBV28 to TRBJ2-7; perhaps TRBD2 as D (5 bases). From germline, CDR1 is MDHEN and CDR2 SYDVKM. The V end lost 7 bases, the J end lost 6 bases, and 13 bases lay between the germline ends. There are 12 residues in the CDR3.

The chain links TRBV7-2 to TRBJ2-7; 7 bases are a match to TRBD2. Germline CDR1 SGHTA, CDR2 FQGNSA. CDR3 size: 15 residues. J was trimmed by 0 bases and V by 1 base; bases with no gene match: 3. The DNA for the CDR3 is TGTGCCAGCAGCTTAGGGGGAGGGAGCTCCTACGAGCAGTACTTC. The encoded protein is CASSLGGGSSYEQYF. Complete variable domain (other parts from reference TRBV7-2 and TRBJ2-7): GAGVSQSPSNKVTEKGKDVELRCDPISGHTALYWYRQSLGQGLEFLIYFQGNSAPDKSGLPSDRFSAERTGGSVSTLTIQRTQQEDSAVYLCASSLGGGSSYEQYFGPGTRLTVT.

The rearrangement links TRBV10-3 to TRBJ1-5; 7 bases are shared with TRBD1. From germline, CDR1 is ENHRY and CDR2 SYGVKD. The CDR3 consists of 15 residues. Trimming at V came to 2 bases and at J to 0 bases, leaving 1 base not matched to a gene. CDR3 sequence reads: CAISERQGSNQPQHF. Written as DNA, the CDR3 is TGTGCCATCAGTGAGCGACAGGGTAGCAATCAGCCCCAGCATTTT.

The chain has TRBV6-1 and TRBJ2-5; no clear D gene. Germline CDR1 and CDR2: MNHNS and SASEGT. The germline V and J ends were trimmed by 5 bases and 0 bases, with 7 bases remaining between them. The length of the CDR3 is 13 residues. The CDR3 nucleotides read TGTGCCAGCAGTTGGTCAGACCAAGAGACCCAGTACTTC. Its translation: CASSWSDQETQYF.

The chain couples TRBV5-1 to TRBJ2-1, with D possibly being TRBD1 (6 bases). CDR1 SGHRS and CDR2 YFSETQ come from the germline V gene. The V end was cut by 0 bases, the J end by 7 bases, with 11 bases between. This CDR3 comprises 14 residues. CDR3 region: CASSLGLGTNEQFF. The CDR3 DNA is TGCGCCAGCAGCTTGGGATTAGGGACAAATGAGCAGTTCTTC.

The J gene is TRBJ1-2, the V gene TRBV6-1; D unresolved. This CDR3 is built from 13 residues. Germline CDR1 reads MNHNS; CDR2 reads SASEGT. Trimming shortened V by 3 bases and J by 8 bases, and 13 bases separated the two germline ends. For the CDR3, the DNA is TGTGCCAGCAGTGACAGGCTCAGAGAAGGCTACACCTTC. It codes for CASSDRLREGYTF.

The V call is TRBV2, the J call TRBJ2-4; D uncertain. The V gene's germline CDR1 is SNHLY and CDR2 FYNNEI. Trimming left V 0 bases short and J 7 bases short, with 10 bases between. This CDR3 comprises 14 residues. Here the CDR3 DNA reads TGTGCCAGCAGTGAAGCCCAGCGTGGGAACATTCAGTACTTC. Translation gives CASSEAQRGNIQYF. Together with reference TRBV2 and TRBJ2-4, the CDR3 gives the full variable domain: EPEVTQTPSHQVTQMGQEVILRCVPISNHLYFYWYRQILGQKVEFLVSFYNNEISEKSEIFDDQFSVERPDGSNFTLKIRSTKLEDSAMYFCASSEAQRGNIQYFGAGTRLSVL.

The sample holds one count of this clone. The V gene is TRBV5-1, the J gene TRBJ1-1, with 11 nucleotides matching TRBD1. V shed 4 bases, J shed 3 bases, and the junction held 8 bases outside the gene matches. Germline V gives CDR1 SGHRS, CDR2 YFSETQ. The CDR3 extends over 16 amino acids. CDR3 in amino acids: CASSRGQGGGDTEAFF. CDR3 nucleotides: TGCGCCAGCAGCAGGGGACAGGGGGGCGGTGACACTGAAGCTTTCTTT.

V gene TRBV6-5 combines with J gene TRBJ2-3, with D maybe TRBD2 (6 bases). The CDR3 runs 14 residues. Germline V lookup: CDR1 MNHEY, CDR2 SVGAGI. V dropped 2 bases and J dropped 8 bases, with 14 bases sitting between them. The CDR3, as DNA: TGTGCCAGCAGTTACGGGGACTCAGGATTTACGCAGTATTTT. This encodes CASSYGDSGFTQYF.

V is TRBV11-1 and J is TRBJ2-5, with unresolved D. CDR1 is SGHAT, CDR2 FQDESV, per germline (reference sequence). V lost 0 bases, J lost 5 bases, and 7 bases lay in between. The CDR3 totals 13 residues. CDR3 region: CASSLAYRETQYF. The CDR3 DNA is TGTGCCAGCAGCTTAGCATACCGGGAGACCCAGTACTTC.

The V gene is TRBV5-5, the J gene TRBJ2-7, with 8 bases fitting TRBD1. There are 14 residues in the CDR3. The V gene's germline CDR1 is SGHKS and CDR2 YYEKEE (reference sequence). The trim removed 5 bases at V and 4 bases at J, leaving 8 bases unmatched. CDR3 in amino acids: CASSRDRLIYEQYF. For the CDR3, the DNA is TGTGCCAGCAGTCGGGACAGGCTTATTTACGAGCAGTACTTC.

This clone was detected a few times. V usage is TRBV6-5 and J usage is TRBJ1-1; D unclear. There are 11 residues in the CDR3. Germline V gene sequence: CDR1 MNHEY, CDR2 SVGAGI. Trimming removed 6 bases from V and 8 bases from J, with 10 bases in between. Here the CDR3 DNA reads TGTGCCAGCAGGCTGACCGGGGAAGCTTTCTTT. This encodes CASRLTGEAFF.

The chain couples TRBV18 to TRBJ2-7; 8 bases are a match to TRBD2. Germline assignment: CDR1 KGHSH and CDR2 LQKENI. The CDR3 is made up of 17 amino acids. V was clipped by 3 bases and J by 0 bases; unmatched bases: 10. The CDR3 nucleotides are TGTGCCAGCTCACCCCTTCCTACTAGCGGACTCTCCTACGAGCAGTACTTC. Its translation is CASSPLPTSGLSYEQYF.

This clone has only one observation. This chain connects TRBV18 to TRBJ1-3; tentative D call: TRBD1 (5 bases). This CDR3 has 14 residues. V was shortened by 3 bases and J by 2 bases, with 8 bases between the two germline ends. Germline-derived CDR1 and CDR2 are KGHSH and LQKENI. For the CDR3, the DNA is TGTGCCAGCTCACCCACAGGAGCTGGAAACACCATATATTTT. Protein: CASSPTGAGNTIYF. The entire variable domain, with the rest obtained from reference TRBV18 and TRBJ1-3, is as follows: NAGVMQNPRHLVRRRGQEARLRCSPMKGHSHVYWYRQLPEEGLKFMVYLQKENIIDESGMPKERFSAEFPKEGPSILRIQQVVRGDSAAYFCASSPTGAGNTIYFGEGSWLTVV.

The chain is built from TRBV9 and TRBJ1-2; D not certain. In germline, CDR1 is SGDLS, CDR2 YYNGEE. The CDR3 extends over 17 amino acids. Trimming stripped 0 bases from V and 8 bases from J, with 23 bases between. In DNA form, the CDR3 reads TGTGCCAGCAGCGTAGATTATGATGAGTACGATGAGAGCGGCTACACCTTC. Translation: CASSVDYDEYDESGYTF. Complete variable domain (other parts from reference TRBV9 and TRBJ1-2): DSGVTQTPKHLITATGQRVTLRCSPRSGDLSVYWYQQSLDQGLQFLIQYYNGEERAKGNILERFSAQQFPDLHSELNLSSLELGDSALYFCASSVDYDEYDESGYTFGSGTRLTVV.

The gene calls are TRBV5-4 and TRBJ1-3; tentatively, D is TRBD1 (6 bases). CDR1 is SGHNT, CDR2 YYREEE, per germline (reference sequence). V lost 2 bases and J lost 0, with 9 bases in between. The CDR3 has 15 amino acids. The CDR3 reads CASSFRGGSGNTIYF. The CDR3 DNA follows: TGTGCCAGCAGCTTTAGGGGGGGCTCTGGAAACACCATATATTTT. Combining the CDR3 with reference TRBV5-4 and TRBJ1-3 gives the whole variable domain ETGVTQSPTHLIKTRGQQVTLRCSSQSGHNTVSWYQQALGQGPQFIFQYYREEENGRGNFPPRFSGLQFPNYSSELNVNALELDDSALYLCASSFRGGSGNTIYFGEGSWLTVV.

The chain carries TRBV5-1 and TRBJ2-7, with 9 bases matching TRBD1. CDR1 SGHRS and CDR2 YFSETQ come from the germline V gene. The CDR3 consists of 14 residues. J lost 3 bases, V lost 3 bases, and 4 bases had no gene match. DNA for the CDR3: TGCGCCAGCAGCTGGGACAGGGAACTCTACGAGCAGTACTTC. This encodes CASSWDRELYEQYF. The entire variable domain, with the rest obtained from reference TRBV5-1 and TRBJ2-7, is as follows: KAGVTQTPRYLIKTRGQQVTLSCSPISGHRSVSWYQQTPGQGLQFLFEYFSETQRNKGNFPGRFSGRQFSNSRSEMNVSTLELGDSALYLCASSWDRELYEQYFGPGTRLTVT.

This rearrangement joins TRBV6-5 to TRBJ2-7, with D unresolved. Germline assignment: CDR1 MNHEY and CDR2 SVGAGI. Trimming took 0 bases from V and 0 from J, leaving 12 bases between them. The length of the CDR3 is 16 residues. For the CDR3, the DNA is TGTGCCAGCAGTTACTCGTCGTCAGCGAGCTCCTACGAGCAGTACTTC. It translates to CASSYSSSASSYEQYF.

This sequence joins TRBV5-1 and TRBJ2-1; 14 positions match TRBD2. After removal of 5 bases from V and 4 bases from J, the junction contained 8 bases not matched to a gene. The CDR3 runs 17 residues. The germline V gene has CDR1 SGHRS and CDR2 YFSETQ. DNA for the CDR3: TGCGCCAGCAGAACCGGGACTAGCGGGGGCCCATACAATGAGCAGTTCTTC. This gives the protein CASRTGTSGGPYNEQFF.